The present TCR beta chain was sequenced within a study of PD-L1 blockade in urothelial cancer. Time point in this sample: pretreatment peripheral blood. Only in-frame clones appear in the TCRdb table, and some are missing; sequencing was by immunoSEQ multiplex PCR. The sample consists of about 72,000 clones, under 90% of them appearing once. Germline V gives CDR1 MRHNA, CDR2 SNTAGT. The V gene lost 6 bases and the J gene lost 4 bases, with 16 bases spanning the gap. CDR3 length equals 15 residues. V usage is TRBV6-4 and J usage is TRBJ2-1, with a possible D match to TRBD1 (5 bases). The sample consisted of PBMCs, taken around atezolizumab (anti-PD-L1) treatment. The clonotype comes from a man aged 65 to 85 with urothelial cancer. Here the CDR3 DNA reads TGTGCCAGCAGGCCCCAGGGATTAGGGTACAATGAGCAGTTCTTC. Amino acid sequence: CASRPQGLGYNEQFF.